This T cell receptor (beta chain) was sequenced during a study of cytomegalovirus exposure and HLA in healthy donors. Study-wide results and limits: The sole available immune exposure information was CMV serostatus.

For this clone: The target antigen is unknown.

With 60 Vbeta and 13 Jbeta primers, the PCR was carried out. Measured with immunoSEQ multiplex PCR; TCRdb has only the in-frame clones, and not every one. Of about 130,000 clones listed, 15% to 20% are singletons. Germline CDR1 reads LNHNV; CDR2 reads YYDKDF (reference sequence). The CDR3 length is 12 residues. Trimming removed 4 bases from V and 5 bases from J, with 6 bases in between. The TCR sequence derives from a female donor in good health and CMV-seropositive. Sequenced sample: PBMCs. J is TRBJ2-1 and V is TRBV15; D is unclear. DNA for the CDR3: TGTGCCACCAGCACAGACAACAATGAGCAGTTCTTC. Translating gives CATSTDNNEQFF.